A selection of T cell receptor beta chains follows, all from one sample in a study of blood T cell repertoires in COVID-19. TCRdb keeps only in-frame clones here, not all; method: immunoSEQ multiplex PCR. The repertoire holds under 200,000 clones, with approximately 86% as singletons. Material: peripheral blood. The receptor set was obtained from a woman older than 75 in a cohort sampled during active or convalescent COVID-19. The CDR3 runs from the conserved cysteine through the conserved F or W. A D gene is named only where the DNA matches it firmly. Expanded clones get a size class; other rows say once, few or many, or leave the size out.

j_call clone_size v_call d_call cdr3_nt cdr3_aa
TRBJ1-1 few TRBV7-2 TRBD1 TGTGCCAGCAGCTCAAGGACAGGGACGAACACTGAAGCTTTCTTT CASSSRTGTNTEAFF
TRBJ2-1 - TRBV14 TRBD2 TGTGCCAGCAGCCGAGCGGGGGGCTGGGATGAGCAGTTCTTC CASSRAGGWDEQFF
TRBJ1-3 - TRBV5-1 TRBD1 TGCGCCAGCAGCTCCGGGGGACAGGGAAACACCATATATTTT CASSSGGQGNTIYF
TRBJ1-1 - TRBV15 TRBD1 TGTGCCACCAGCAGGGGACAGGGGAACACTGAAGCTTTCTTT CATSRGQGNTEAFF
TRBJ1-3 - TRBV7-9 TRBD1 TGTGCCAGCAGCTTTCCGGGACAGGGCGCAAACACCATATATTTT CASSFPGQGANTIYF
TRBJ1-5 - TRBV27 - TGTGCCAGCAGTTTATCCCCCTATAGCAATCAGCCCCAGCATTTT CASSLSPYSNQPQHF
TRBJ1-5 - TRBV4-3 - TGCGCCAGCAGCCAAGCGGCGACAGGTGAGCAGCCCCAGCATTTT CASSQAATGEQPQHF
TRBJ1-5 - TRBV7-2 - TGTGCCAGCAGCTTAGGGAGGGGCCAGCCCCAGCATTTT CASSLGRGQPQHF
TRBJ1-1 - TRBV15 TRBD1 TGTGCCACCAGCAGGGAAATTGACAGGGGAACTGAAGCTTTCTTT CATSREIDRGTEAFF
TRBJ2-1 - TRBV6-5 TRBD2 TGTGCCAGCAGCATAGCGGGAAGCTCCTACAATGAGCAGTTCTTC CASSIAGSSYNEQFF
TRBJ2-7 - TRBV3-1/TRBV3-2 TRBD1 TGTGCCAGCAGCCCGGGGACAGGGGGCTTTCGGGAGCAGTACTTC CASSPGTGGFREQYF
TRBJ1-1 - TRBV2 - TGTGCCAGCAGTGAACTCCGGACAGTAAACACTGAAGCTTTCTTT CASSELRTVNTEAFF
TRBJ2-7 - TRBV5-1 TRBD1 TGCGCCAGCAGCTTGGACAGGGGTTACGAGCAGTACTTC CASSLDRGYEQYF
TRBJ1-1 - TRBV18 - TGTGCCAGCTCACCACAAGGAGGGGCTGAAGCTTTCTTT CASSPQGGAEAFF
TRBJ1-2 - TRBV5-1 TRBD1 TGCGCCAGCAGCCCCCTCGGACAGGTCTATGGCTACACCTTC CASSPLGQVYGYTF
TRBJ2-3 - TRBV30 - TGTGCCTGGAGTGTAACTAGCAGATTCACAGATACGCAGTATTTT CAWSVTSRFTDTQYF
TRBJ1-4 once TRBV5-1 - TGCGCCAGCAGTAACCGGGACACTACTAATGAAAAACTGTTTTTT CASSNRDTTNEKLFF
TRBJ2-5 - TRBV7-2 - TGTGCCAGCAGCCCCCGTCGCAGGGGCGAGACCCAGTACTTC CASSPRRRGETQYF
TRBJ1-1 - TRBV9 TRBD1 TGTGCCAGCAGCACCCGGACAGGGGCGAACACTGAAGCTTTCTTT CASSTRTGANTEAFF
TRBJ2-7 - TRBV5-1 - TGCGCCAGCAGCCTTACTACTCCCGGGAGCGAGACATGCTTC CASSLTTPGSETCF
TRBJ2-7 - TRBV27 TRBD2 TGTGCCAGCAGTTTATCGGCCAGCGGGGGGGCTTATTTCTACGAGCAGTACTTC CASSLSASGGAYFYEQYF
TRBJ1-2 - TRBV7-9 - TGTGCCAGCAGCCACCTATACCACAGGGCTAACTATGGCTACACCTTC CASSHLYHRANYGYTF
TRBJ1-3 - TRBV6-5 - TGTGCCATCGAGACAGACTCTGGAAACACCATATATTTT CAIETDSGNTIYF
TRBJ2-5 - TRBV5-8 - TGTGCCAGCAGCCTAAGACTCCGGGATCTTAAAGAGACCCAGTACTTC CASSLRLRDLKETQYF
TRBJ1-5 few TRBV7-9 - TGTGCCAGCAGCCGTGGGGGGCAGCCCCAGCATTTT CASSRGGQPQHF
TRBJ2-2 - TRBV11-2 TRBD2 TGTGCCAGCAGCTTAGCCTCTAGCGGGGGGTTTGCCGGGGAGCTGTTTTTT CASSLASSGGFAGELFF
TRBJ2-2 - TRBV30 - TGTGCCTGGAGTGTCTGGGCGTCCGTGAACACCGGGGAGCTGTTTTTT CAWSVWASVNTGELFF
TRBJ2-1 - TRBV20-1 - TGCAGTGCTAGTGGGGGCCAGCTTTACAATGAGCAGTTCTTC CSASGGQLYNEQFF
TRBJ2-2 - TRBV27 TRBD1 TGTGCCAGCAGTGTCAGGGGGTACGACACCGGGGAGCTGTTTTTT CASSVRGYDTGELFF
TRBJ1-5 - TRBV4-1 - TGCGCCAGCAGCCAAGTCACGGGCAATCAGCCCCAGCATTTT CASSQVTGNQPQHF
TRBJ1-2 - TRBV28 - TGTGCCAGCAGTTCACCAGGGGAGGGGGAGGGATATGGCTACACCTTC CASSSPGEGEGYGYTF
TRBJ2-3 - TRBV30 TRBD2 TGTGCCTGGAGGGGGCCGGGGGGAAAACTAGATACGCAGTATTTT CAWRGPGGKLDTQYF
TRBJ1-5 - TRBV3-1/TRBV3-2 - TGTGCCAGCAGCCGGAGCCCCAAGGACAATCAGCCCCAGCATTTT CASSRSPKDNQPQHF
TRBJ1-1 - TRBV25-1 - TGTGCCAGCACTCCCTCCGGCGGGGGAGTCACTGAAGCTTTCTTT CASTPSGGGVTEAFF
TRBJ2-7 - TRBV5-4 TRBD2 TGTGCCAGCAGCACAGACCTGAGCGGGGCTTACGAGCAGTACTTC CASSTDLSGAYEQYF
TRBJ1-5 - TRBV28 - TGTGCCAGCAGTTTGCGAAAGGGGAATCAGCCCCAGCATTTT CASSLRKGNQPQHF
TRBJ1-1 - TRBV19 - TGTGCCAGTAGTATTGGGGCACGGAACACTGAAGCTTTCTTT CASSIGARNTEAFF
TRBJ2-2 - TRBV4-1 - TGCGCCAGCAGGGAGTCTCGGGTCACCGGGGAGCTGTTTTTT CASRESRVTGELFF
TRBJ2-7 - TRBV6-2/TRBV6-3 TRBD2 TGTGCCAGCAGTACACAAACTAGCGGGGGACCCTACGAGCAGTACTTC CASSTQTSGGPYEQYF
TRBJ2-1 - TRBV3-1/TRBV3-2 TRBD2 TGTGCCAGCAGCCGGGACGGGGGGGGTTACAATGAGCAGTTCTTC CASSRDGGGYNEQFF
TRBJ1-1 - TRBV7-2 - TGTGCCAGCAGGACGGGGAGGGACACTGAAGCTTTCTTT CASRTGRDTEAFF
TRBJ1-4 - TRBV7-2 - TGTGCCAGCAGCTTAGGCCAGGGCAATAATGAAAAACTGTTTTTT CASSLGQGNNEKLFF
TRBJ1-2 - TRBV10-3 TRBD1 TGTGCCATCAGCTCCGACAGGGGGCAGAGCCACTATGGCTACACCTTC CAISSDRGQSHYGYTF
TRBJ2-5 - TRBV2 TRBD2 TGTGCCAGCAGCCACAGATCTAGCGGGGGGGCCGATGAGACCCAGTACTTC CASSHRSSGGADETQYF
TRBJ1-2 few TRBV6-5 - TGTGCCAGCAGCCAAAACAGGGCACAATACTATGGCTACACCTTC CASSQNRAQYYGYTF
TRBJ2-7 - TRBV2 - TGTGCCAGCAGTGCCCTGGCCCCCTACGAGCAGTACTTC CASSALAPYEQYF
TRBJ1-5 - TRBV12-3/TRBV12-4 - TGTGCCAGCACTCAGGGTTTGGGTCAGCCCCAGCATTTT CASTQGLGQPQHF
TRBJ2-3 - TRBV7-9 TRBD2 TGTGCCAGCAGCTTAGGCCCGTCTGGCGGGAGGATGAAAGATACGCAGTATTTT CASSLGPSGGRMKDTQYF